The present T cell receptor (beta chain) was sequenced within a study of long-term antiretroviral therapy in people with HIV. Study results and caveats: HIV repertoires showed narrower CDR3 length ranges than controls.

This clone was recorded only once. What it binds is not known. Treatment for every participant with HIV took place in the United States. The cryopreserved samples used held about 1-10 million PBMC prior to extraction of DNA. Germline V gene sequence: CDR1 SQVTM, CDR2 ANQGSEA. The CDR3 extends over 16 amino acids. Trimming removed 4 bases from V and 6 bases from J; junction bases left unmatched: 12. A v3.0 immunoSEQ assay was performed at survey level. Measured with immunoSEQ multiplex PCR; TCRdb has only the in-frame clones, and not every one. The table has tens of thousands of clones, 80% to 90% seen once.

This chain links TRBV29-1 with TRBJ1-1; the match to TRBD1 covers 12 bases. This sample comprised unsorted PBMCs, obtained approximately 5 years before starting antiretroviral therapy. The source of this sequence is a man between 45 and 60 years old with HIV. CDR3 sequence (DNA): TGCAGCGTTGGAGGTGGGACAGGGGGCGTCACCGCTGAAGCTTTCTTT. Translating it yields CSVGGGTGGVTAEAFF.